This entry concerns a single T cell receptor (beta chain). It lacks a known antigen. Within one base of it there is no much larger clone, and no base qualities were kept. One collaborating source in Seattle enrolled patients during active infection and followed them longitudinally through the course of disease. Whole blood was collected in K2EDTA tubes by collaborating institutions according to the institutions' own protocols. For TCRbeta analysis, collaborators shipped samples in one of three forms: frozen whole blood, isolated PBMCs, or DNA extracted from either of those sample types. The immunoSEQ Assay, a bias-controlled multiplex PCR, was used to amplify TCRbeta CDR3 regions from genomic DNA. On the authors' methods: Nucleated cell counts per sample were estimated from amplification of reference gene primers within the assay. To quantify the absolute abundance of each unique TCRbeta CDR3 rearrangement, sequence reads were collapsed and filtered. For each sample, productive Simpson clonality was calculated as the square root of Simpson's diversity index over productive rearrangements. The table was pulled from immuneACCESS by TCRdb, which kept in-frame rearrangements only. Such tables lose some clones; where checked, under half of the loss comes from unresolved V genes, and the rest has no known cause. The V and J calls and clone size come from that table; D and trimming were worked out from the DNA. Recorded for this sample are more than 200,000 clones; approximately 84% of them occurred a single time. Around 10% of the sample is taken by the ten largest.

Trimming costs V 1 base and J 7 bases, and their ends lie 11 bases apart. The germline V gene (reference sequence) gives CDR1 as SGHAT and CDR2 as FQDESV. Including cysteine and phenylalanine, the CDR3 has 14 amino acids. Only the CDR3 DNA stays, 42 bases, in frame from base 1. This entry belongs to a study of blood T cell repertoires in COVID-19 (TCRdb year 2020). In terms of the full investigation: The collaborator samples originated in the United States, Italy and Spain and spanned the acute and convalescent phases of COVID-19. The material from the prospective study consisted of cDNA or gDNA derived from T cells, B-cell-depleted T cells, or PBMCs. The dataset comprised deeply sampled blood TCRbeta repertoires from subjects exposed to, actively infected with, or recovered from COVID-19. The repertoires were made available in a free public database intended to serve as a resource for research on the immune response to SARS-CoV-2. The samples were drawn from the first 160 participants of the ongoing ImmuneRACE study and from under 1,500 subjects provided by 6 global collaborators. The sample metadata nearly always contained a de-identified subject ID, COVID-19 status, age in years and sex. Where available, HLA class I and class II types were obtained from metadata supplied by the sample provider rather than from assay-based typing.

The paper's findings and limits, for the study overall: How much clinical and demographic metadata was included differed by source and by participant, and the metadata was provided uncurated.

The sequence was collected from a man aged 50 to 60 with COVID-19, enrolled during active disease. The sample was peripheral blood. In this chain, TRBV11-1 is recombined with TRBJ2-1; D gene: possibly TRBD1, on 5 matching bases. CDR3 reads: CASSLGQGWNEQFF. The sequenced DNA is TGTGCCAGCAGCTTAGGTCAGGGTTGGAATGAGCAGTTCTTC.